A single sample gave rise to the 23 T cell receptor beta chains below, sequenced in a study of cytomegalovirus exposure and HLA in healthy donors. Use of 60 Vbeta and 13 Jbeta primers characterized the PCR. Sequencing used immunoSEQ multiplex PCR; TCRdb keeps in-frame clones, though not all of them. This sample's clone table lists 90,000 to 130,000 clones. Sequenced material: PBMCs. The receptor set was obtained from a man aged 40-50 years in good health and CMV-seropositive.

The genes are TRBV7-3 and TRBJ2-1; tentatively, D is TRBD2 (6 bases). This CDR3 is 13 amino acids long. Trimming stripped 3 bases from V and 8 bases from J, with 11 bases between. The germline CDR1 and CDR2 sequences are SGHTA and FQGTGA. The CDR3, as DNA: TGTGCCAGCAGCTTGGGACTGGAGGATGAGCAGTTCTTC. The encoded protein is CASSLGLEDEQFF.

The V gene is TRBV9, the J gene TRBJ2-2; TRBD2 agrees at 9 bases. After removal of 0 bases from V and 6 bases from J, the junction contained 3 bases not matched to a gene. Germline CDR1 and CDR2: SGDLS and YYNGEE. The CDR3 is 15 residues long. CDR3 region: CASSVDSGRPGELFF. For the CDR3, the DNA is TGTGCCAGCAGCGTAGACAGCGGGAGGCCCGGGGAGCTGTTTTTT. The full variable domain, with the rest looked up from reference TRBV9 and TRBJ2-2, is DSGVTQTPKHLITATGQRVTLRCSPRSGDLSVYWYQQSLDQGLQFLIQYYNGEERAKGNILERFSAQQFPDLHSELNLSSLELGDSALYFCASSVDSGRPGELFFGEGSRLTVL.

The chain uses TRBV28 and TRBJ2-7, with 7 bases identical to TRBD2. Per germline, CDR1 MDHEN and CDR2 SYDVKM. The CDR3 runs 15 residues. The V gene end was trimmed by 2 bases and the J gene end by 2 bases; junction bases not matched to a gene: 6. In nucleotides, the CDR3 is TGTGCCAGCAGTTTAATGGGAGGGTTTCCCTACGAGCAGTACTTC. It is translated as CASSLMGGFPYEQYF. Looking up the rest from reference TRBV28 and TRBJ2-7 gives the full variable domain: DVKVTQSSRYLVKRTGEKVFLECVQDMDHENMFWYRQDPGLGLRLIYFSYDVKMKEKGDIPEGYSVSREKKERFSLILESASTNQTSMYLCASSLMGGFPYEQYFGPGTRLTVT.

The chain combines TRBV18 with TRBJ1-5, with 8 bases lining up with TRBD1. Germline lookup yields CDR1 KGHSH and CDR2 LQKENI. V shed 1 base and J 7 bases; nucleotides not matched to a gene: 15. The CDR3 is made up of 18 amino acids. This CDR3 is CASSPLGPGGGHGQPQHF. The CDR3 DNA follows: TGTGCCAGCTCACCACTTGGACCAGGGGGCGGGCATGGGCAGCCCCAGCATTTT.

The chain employs TRBV7-9 and TRBJ2-1; 9 bases align to TRBD2. V lost 4 bases and J lost 5; bases outside the gene matches: 15. The length of the CDR3 is 18 residues. The V gene's germline CDR1 is SEHNR and CDR2 FQNEAQ (reference sequence). In DNA, the CDR3 is TGTGCCAGCAGCTCCCGCAACTGGCTAGCGGGAAAAAACAATGAGCAGTTCTTC. Translation: CASSSRNWLAGKNNEQFF.

The chain has TRBV5-1 and TRBJ2-7; maybe TRBD1 (6 bases). Germline CDR1 SGHRS, CDR2 YFSETQ. This CDR3 region has 13 residues. Trimming stripped 2 bases from V and 6 bases from J, with 12 bases between. The CDR3 DNA reads TGCGCCAGCAGCTTCCCAGGGGCGGCCGAGCAGTACTTC. As protein: CASSFPGAAEQYF.

The V call is TRBV5-1, the J call TRBJ1-4; 9 nucleotides agree with TRBD1. Unmatched junction bases numbered 8, after V lost 4 bases and J lost 10 bases. The length of the CDR3 is 14 residues. Germline V CDR1 and CDR2: SGHRS, YFSETQ. The CDR3 DNA reads TGCGCCAGCAGCCCCCAGGACAGGGGTGGAAAACTGTTTTTT. It yields the protein CASSPQDRGGKLFF.

In nucleotides, the CDR3 is TGTGCCAGCAGCCTACGGACAGGGACGGAGACCCAGTACTTC. Translation gives CASSLRTGTETQYF. The gene calls are TRBV7-6 and TRBJ2-5, with 8 bases matching TRBD1. Losses at the gene ends were 5 bases for V and 5 bases for J; bases not matched to a gene: 7. Germline V gives CDR1 SGHVS, CDR2 FNYEAQ. The CDR3 has 14 amino acids.

The chain links TRBV28 to TRBJ1-3, with a tentative D call TRBD1 (5 bases). From germline, CDR1 is MDHEN and CDR2 SYDVKM. The CDR3 has 14 amino acids. Trimming cost V 6 bases and J 0 bases, with 9 bases left between them. The CDR3 is CASRRGGSGNTIYF. As DNA, the CDR3 is TGTGCCAGCAGGAGGGGAGGCTCTGGAAACACCATATATTTT.

The CDR3 spells CASSQERESSYEQYF. The CDR3 bases are TGTGCCAGCAGCCAAGAGCGAGAAAGCTCCTACGAGCAGTACTTC. The rearrangement joins TRBV4-2 to TRBJ2-7; no clear D. CDR3 length: 15 amino acids. V was pared by 0 bases and J by 0 bases, with 9 bases between. Germline CDR1 LGHNA, CDR2 YNFKEQ.

The chain recombines TRBV6-1 with TRBJ1-2; a possible D gene is TRBD1 (5 bases). The CDR3 is made up of 14 amino acids. Trimming stripped 2 bases from V and 6 bases from J, with 13 bases between. From germline, CDR1 is MNHNS and CDR2 SASEGT. CDR3 bases: TGTGCCAGCAGTGAATATTGGACATCTAATGGCTACACCTTC. Translating gives CASSEYWTSNGYTF.

This sequence joins TRBV10-3 and TRBJ1-1, with D possibly matching TRBD1 (5 bases). The V gene lost 0 bases and the J gene lost 0 bases, with 11 bases spanning the gap. The CDR3 contains 16 residues. Germline loops: CDR1 ENHRY, CDR2 SYGVKD. DNA for the CDR3: TGTGCCATCAGTGAGTCAGACAGACCCATGAACACTGAAGCTTTCTTT. As protein: CAISESDRPMNTEAFF.

J is TRBJ2-1 and V is TRBV18; TRBD2 is a possible D gene (6 bases). The CDR3 is made up of 15 amino acids. The germline V gene encodes CDR1 KGHSH and CDR2 LQKENI. V was shortened by 3 bases and J by 7 bases, with 16 bases between the two germline ends. In DNA, the CDR3 is TGTGCCAGCTCACCCGGGACTCCCTCTGGGAATGAGCAGTTCTTC. It encodes CASSPGTPSGNEQFF.

The chain couples TRBV5-5 to TRBJ2-2; TRBD1 is a possible D gene (6 bases). The V and J ends lost 7 bases and 7 bases respectively, with 20 bases between them. Germline CDR1 is SGHKS and CDR2 is YYEKEE (reference sequence). This CDR3 has 15 amino acids. The chain's CDR3 is CASRRGHLANGELFF. The CDR3 DNA reads TGTGCCAGCCGACGGGGACACCTCGCCAACGGGGAGCTGTTTTTT.

In nucleotides, the CDR3 is TGCAGCGTGGGAAGGACAGGGGACGAGCAGTACTTC. Its translation is CSVGRTGDEQYF. V usage is TRBV29-1 and J usage is TRBJ2-7; 9 bases agree with TRBD1. This CDR3 comprises 12 residues. Unmatched junction bases numbered 5, after V lost 6 bases and J lost 5 bases. Germline CDR1 and CDR2: SQVTM and ANQGSEA.

The CDR3 here is CASSLRGTGGNQPQHF. In nucleotides, the CDR3 is TGTGCCAGCAGTCTAAGAGGGACAGGTGGGAATCAGCCCCAGCATTTT. The chain combines TRBV28 with TRBJ1-5; the match to TRBD1 covers 8 bases. The CDR3 length is 16 residues. CDR1 is MDHEN, CDR2 SYDVKM, per germline. The V and J ends lost 5 bases and 4 bases, in that order; junction bases with no gene match: 10. Using reference TRBV28 and TRBJ1-5 for the parts outside the CDR3, the full variable domain is DVKVTQSSRYLVKRTGEKVFLECVQDMDHENMFWYRQDPGLGLRLIYFSYDVKMKEKGDIPEGYSVSREKKERFSLILESASTNQTSMYLCASSLRGTGGNQPQHFGDGTRLSIL.

This chain connects TRBV4-1 to TRBJ1-2, with no clear D. Trimming pared 0 bases from V and 8 bases from J, leaving 16 bases between. CDR3 size: 15 residues. The V gene's germline CDR1 is MGHRA and CDR2 YSYEKL. The CDR3 protein is CASSQETPTREGYTF. The CDR3, as DNA: TGCGCCAGCAGCCAAGAAACCCCTACTCGAGAGGGCTACACCTTC.

Concerning this clone itself: Other nucleotide sequences in the sample specify the same CDR3. The genes are TRBV15 and TRBJ2-2; D is ambiguous. Germline-derived CDR1 and CDR2 are LNHNV and YYDKDF (reference sequence). The V gene lost 0 bases and the J gene lost 5 bases, with 7 bases spanning the gap. This CDR3 comprises 14 residues. The CDR3 sequence is CATSRDRGTGELFF. The DNA for the CDR3 is TGTGCCACCAGCAGAGATCGAGGAACCGGGGAGCTGTTTTTT. Full variable domain (rest looked up from reference TRBV15 and TRBJ2-2): DAMVIQNPRYQVTQFGKPVTLSCSQTLNHNVMYWYQQKSSQAPKLLFHYYDKDFNNEADTPDNFQSRRPNTSFCFLDIRSPGLGDTAMYLCATSRDRGTGELFFGEGSRLTVL.

The chain carries TRBV28 and TRBJ2-5; no reliable D call. In germline, CDR1 is MDHEN, CDR2 SYDVKM. Trimming left V 3 bases short and J 2 bases short, with 10 bases between. This CDR3 region has 14 residues. The CDR3 DNA sequence: TGTGCCAGCAGTTTCTTGGCGGATCAAGAGACCCAGTACTTC. Its translation: CASSFLADQETQYF.

The rearrangement uses TRBV30 and TRBJ1-3, with 11 nucleotides matching TRBD1. The ends lost 5 bases at V and 3 bases at J; junction bases unmatched: 6. The CDR3 is 15 residues long. Germline V lookup: CDR1 GTSNPN, CDR2 SVGIG (reference sequence). CDR3 bases: TGTGCCTGGGGACAGGGGGCCGTTGATGGAAACACCATATATTTT. Its translation: CAWGQGAVDGNTIYF.

This chain joins TRBV5-4 and TRBJ1-1; 8 bases are shared with TRBD1. The germline V gene encodes CDR1 SGHNT and CDR2 YYREEE (reference sequence). V lost 7 bases, J lost 1 base, and 6 bases stayed unmatched. This CDR3 spans 14 amino acids. In DNA, the CDR3 is TGTGCCAGCGGATCAGGGGGCAGGAACACTGAAGCTTTCTTT. Its protein is CASGSGGRNTEAFF.

The chain couples TRBV29-1 to TRBJ2-1; D perhaps matches TRBD2 (5 bases). V lost 5 bases, J lost 10 bases, and 18 bases lay in between. Germline CDR1 and CDR2: SQVTM and ANQGSEA. This CDR3 contains 13 residues. This CDR3 is CSVLGSGNSEQFF. The CDR3 DNA is TGCAGCGTTCTGGGCTCCGGGAATAGCGAGCAGTTCTTC.

The V and J genes are TRBV13 and TRBJ2-5; D remains ambiguous. The end of the DNA fits TRBJ2-7 better, so the J call may be wrong. The CDR3 runs 13 residues. Germline-derived CDR1 and CDR2 are PRHDT and FYEKMQ (reference sequence). Written as DNA, the CDR3 is TGTGCCAGCAGCACCCGAAGCTCCTACGAGCAGTACTTC. Its protein product is CASSTRSSYEQYF.